These 20 T cell receptor beta chains share one sample of origin, sequenced in a study of T cell changes during pregnancy in multiple sclerosis. The data were produced by immunoSEQ multiplex PCR, yet TCRdb's version contains in-frame clones alone and is incomplete. This sample has some 87,000 clones; about 96% occur once, and the top ten carry more than 0.85%. Here the sequenced sample was peripheral blood, taken in the second trimester of pregnancy. The receptors were sampled from a female donor with multiple sclerosis, enrolled in a pregnancy study.

The chain employs TRBV30 and TRBJ1-5, with D tentatively TRBD1 (6 bases). Germline V gene sequence: CDR1 GTSNPN, CDR2 SVGIG (reference sequence). This CDR3 is 16 amino acids long. V was cut by 1 base and J by 1 base, with 14 bases left in between. The CDR3 here is CAWSGEGGQSNQPQHF. The CDR3 DNA reads TGTGCCTGGAGTGGGGAGGGGGGCCAGAGCAATCAGCCCCAGCATTTT.

The chain employs TRBV15 and TRBJ2-7, with TRBD2 as a possible D gene (5 bases). V was trimmed by 3 bases and J by 6 bases, leaving 12 bases between them. CDR3 length: 13 residues. Germline CDR1 LNHNV, CDR2 YYDKDF (reference sequence). The CDR3 coding sequence is TGTGCCACCAGCAGGCCCGGGGAAGCCGAGCAGTACTTC. It codes for CATSRPGEAEQYF.

The chain employs TRBV6-4 and TRBJ1-1, with a weak D call TRBD1 (6 bases). Germline V CDR1 and CDR2: MRHNA, SNTAGT. There are 14 residues in the CDR3. Deletions cut 6 bases from V and 5 bases from J, with 16 bases between. CDR3 nucleotide sequence: TGTGCCAGCAGCGAACAGGGAGACGGGACTGAAGCTTTCTTT. This sequence encodes CASSEQGDGTEAFF.

The J gene is TRBJ2-6, the V gene TRBV7-8; weak D call: TRBD2 (6 bases). This CDR3 region has 19 residues. Trimming cost V 5 bases and J 1 base, with 21 bases left between them. Germline loops: CDR1 SGHVS, CDR2 FQNEAQ. The CDR3 sequence: CASSERRGRVSSGANVLTF. In nucleotides, the CDR3 is TGTGCCAGCAGCGAAAGGAGGGGCCGCGTTTCTTCTGGGGCCAACGTCCTGACTTTC. The entire variable domain, with the rest obtained from reference TRBV7-8 and TRBJ2-6, is as follows: GAGVSQSPRYKVAKRGQDVALRCDPISGHVSLFWYQQALGQGPEFLTYFQNEAQLDKSGLPSDRFFAERPEGSVSTLKIQRTQQEDSAVYLCASSERRGRVSSGANVLTFGAGSRLTVL.

V usage is TRBV27 and J usage is TRBJ2-4; 9 nucleotides align to TRBD1. Germline V gives CDR1 MNHEY, CDR2 SMNVEV (reference sequence). The CDR3 consists of 16 residues. V shed 4 bases, J shed 6 bases, and the junction held 10 bases outside the gene matches. CDR3 in amino acids: CASSSLGQGRVNIQYF. In DNA, the CDR3 is TGTGCCAGCAGTTCGCTGGGACAGGGTAGGGTAAACATTCAGTACTTC.

This chain links TRBV30 with TRBJ1-2; 10 bases fit TRBD1. V lost 3 bases and J lost 2; bases outside the gene matches: 6. CDR3 size: 15 residues. In germline, CDR1 is GTSNPN, CDR2 SVGIG (reference sequence). The chain's CDR3 is CAWSSGTGVNYGYTF. CDR3 in DNA: TGTGCCTGGAGCTCCGGGACAGGGGTAAACTATGGCTACACCTTC.

The rearrangement uses TRBV4-1 and TRBJ2-1, with a weak D call TRBD2 (5 bases). V was trimmed by 1 base and J by 4 bases, leaving 14 bases between them. This CDR3 has 16 amino acids. Looked up from germline, CDR1 is MGHRA and CDR2 is YSYEKL. The CDR3 loop is CASSQVSGLTYNEQFF. DNA of the CDR3: TGCGCCAGCAGCCAAGTGTCTGGACTTACGTACAATGAGCAGTTCTTC.

The chain couples TRBV2 to TRBJ1-2; D uncertain. Germline V lookup: CDR1 SNHLY, CDR2 FYNNEI. The CDR3 has 15 residues. Deletions cut 6 bases from V and 0 bases from J, with 14 bases between. The CDR3 coding sequence is TGTGCCAGCAGGGTGCTGGCCATCGCTAACTATGGCTACACCTTC. Translating gives CASRVLAIANYGYTF.

This clone was seen a single time. V gene TRBV6-5 combines with J gene TRBJ2-5; 12 nucleotides agree with TRBD2. The CDR3 length is 15 residues. Trimming removed 5 bases from V and 1 base from J; junction bases left unmatched: 2. The germline CDR1 and CDR2 sequences are MNHEY and SVGAGI. Here the CDR3 DNA reads TGTGCCAGCAGTCGGACTAGCGGGGTCCAAGAGACCCAGTACTTC. It specifies CASSRTSGVQETQYF.

This rearrangement joins TRBV11-2 to TRBJ2-1; TRBD2 matches 9 bases. V lost 5 bases and J lost 8; bases outside the gene matches: 13. Germline CDR1 SGHAT, CDR2 FQNNGV. This CDR3 contains 16 residues. The CDR3 here is CASSPSSRTSVYEQFF. The CDR3 DNA follows: TGTGCCAGCAGCCCGTCAAGCAGGACTAGCGTGTATGAGCAGTTCTTC.

This sequence joins TRBV7-2 and TRBJ1-1, with D possibly matching TRBD1 (5 bases). V was clipped by 5 bases and J by 5 bases, with 15 bases between them. This CDR3 contains 14 residues. Germline assignment: CDR1 SGHTA and CDR2 FQGNSA. The CDR3 loop reads CASSPGLRGTEAFF. The CDR3 nucleotides read TGTGCCAGCAGCCCGGGACTGAGAGGGACTGAAGCTTTCTTT.

The chain uses TRBV5-6 and TRBJ1-5; 11 nucleotides agree with TRBD1. The CDR3 runs to 16 residues. Per germline, CDR1 SGHDT and CDR2 YYEEEE. With V trimmed by 2 bases and J by 4 bases, 5 bases remained unmatched. CDR3 nucleotide sequence: TGTGCCAGCAGCTTTAGCGGGACAGGGGGTAATCAGCCCCAGCATTTT. Its protein is CASSFSGTGGNQPQHF.

DNA for the CDR3: TGTGCCAGCAGTCCGGGTCAAAACACCATATATTTT. Amino acids: CASSPGQNTIYF. The rearrangement uses TRBV6-5 and TRBJ1-3; D unresolved. Deletions cut 5 bases from V and 6 bases from J, with 8 bases between. This CDR3 region has 12 residues. The germline V gene encodes CDR1 MNHEY and CDR2 SVGAGI.

This clone was recorded once. In the same sample, other DNA sequences code for this CDR3. J is TRBJ1-2 and V is TRBV6-6; D possibly corresponds to TRBD1 (6 bases). Between the trimmed V and J ends, which lost 6 bases and 3 bases, there was a span of 11 bases. Germline V CDR1 and CDR2: MNHNY, SVGAGI (reference sequence). The CDR3 sequence is 13 residues long. The CDR3 coding sequence is TGTGCCAGCAGCCCGACAGGAGACTATGGCTACACCTTC. It encodes CASSPTGDYGYTF.

The rearrangement joins TRBV7-2 to TRBJ2-2; a weak D match, TRBD2 (6 bases). Trimming removed 9 bases at V and 5 bases at J, with 16 bases between. CDR3 length: 14 residues. Germline V lookup: CDR1 SGHTA, CDR2 FQGNSA. The CDR3, as DNA: TGTGCCAGGGGCGGAGGGGACCCAACCGGGGAGCTGTTTTTT. Translated, it gives CARGGGDPTGELFF.

In its sample, this clone was seen once. The rearrangement links TRBV7-8 to TRBJ2-5; TRBD2 matches at 7 bases. CDR1 SGHVS and CDR2 FQNEAQ come from the germline V gene. CDR3 size: 15 residues. J was trimmed by 8 bases and V by 1 base; bases with no gene match: 10. The CDR3 sequence is CASSLGRAGEGTQYF. In DNA, the CDR3 is TGTGCCAGCAGCTTAGGAAGGGCGGGAGAGGGTACCCAGTACTTC.

This clone was recorded only once. This chain links TRBV27 with TRBJ1-5, with a tentative D call TRBD1 (5 bases). CDR1 is MNHEY, CDR2 SMNVEV, per germline (reference sequence). V was shortened by 6 bases and J by 0 bases, with 12 bases between the two germline ends. The CDR3 spans 15 residues. The CDR3, as DNA: TGTGCCAGCAGAGGCGGGACCGGTAGCAATCAGCCCCAGCATTTT. This gives the protein CASRGGTGSNQPQHF.

V and J are TRBV4-3 and TRBJ2-7; weak D call: TRBD1 (6 bases). CDR3 length equals 15 residues. V was clipped by 1 base and J by 3 bases, with 13 bases between them. Germline V gene sequence: CDR1 LGHNA, CDR2 YSLEER. CDR3 in DNA: TGCGCCAGCAGCCAAGGATGGGACACTTACTACGAGCAGTACTTC. The encoded protein is CASSQGWDTYYEQYF.

The chain recombines TRBV28 with TRBJ1-3; possible D gene TRBD1, 6 bases. Trimming pared 7 bases from V and 4 bases from J, leaving 14 bases between. The V gene's germline CDR1 is MDHEN and CDR2 SYDVKM. This CDR3 is 14 amino acids long. Written as DNA, the CDR3 is TGTGCCAGCAACGCAGGGGCGGCGGGAAACACCATATATTTT. It translates to CASNAGAAGNTIYF. The full variable domain, its missing parts supplied by reference TRBV28 and TRBJ1-3, is DVKVTQSSRYLVKRTGEKVFLECVQDMDHENMFWYRQDPGLGLRLIYFSYDVKMKEKGDIPEGYSVSREKKERFSLILESASTNQTSMYLCASNAGAAGNTIYFGEGSWLTVV.

The V call is TRBV27, the J call TRBJ1-2, with 8 bases fitting TRBD1. The CDR3 runs 14 residues. The junction had 9 bases not matched to a gene; V was cut back by 2 bases and J by 10 bases. The germline V gene encodes CDR1 MNHEY and CDR2 SMNVEV (reference sequence). In nucleotides, the CDR3 is TGTGCCAGCAGTTTAGGTCCAGGGGGCTCGCCCTACACCTTC. Protein sequence: CASSLGPGGSPYTF.